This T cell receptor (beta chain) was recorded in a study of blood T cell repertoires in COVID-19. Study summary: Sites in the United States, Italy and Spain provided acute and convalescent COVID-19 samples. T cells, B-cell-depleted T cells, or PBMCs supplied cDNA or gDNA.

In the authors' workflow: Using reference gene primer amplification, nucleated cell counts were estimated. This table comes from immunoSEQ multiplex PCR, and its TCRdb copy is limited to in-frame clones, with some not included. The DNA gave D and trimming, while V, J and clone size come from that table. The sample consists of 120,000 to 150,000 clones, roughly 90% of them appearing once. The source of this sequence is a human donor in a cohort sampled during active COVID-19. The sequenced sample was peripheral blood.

CDR3 residues: CASSFGQGYEQFF. The CDR3 DNA is TGTGCCAGCAGTTTCGGGCAGGGTTACGAGCAGTTCTTC. This rearrangement joins TRBV12-3 or TRBV12-4 to TRBJ2-1; tentatively, D is TRBD1 (5 bases). This CDR3 spans 13 amino acids. Trimming left V 3 bases short and J 10 bases short, with 13 bases between.